This TCR beta chain was sequenced in a study of T cells in Graves' hyperthyroidism and ophthalmopathy. V gave up 2 bases and J gave up 7 bases, with 14 bases separating them. This CDR3 contains 15 residues. Germline values: CDR1 SGHTA, CDR2 FQGTGA. Stable disease denoted Graves' hyperthyroidism without ophthalmopathy progression within 18 months. Patients between 18 and 65 years old had hyperthyroidism, newly diagnosed and lasting under 2 months. This clonotype was recorded a few times. As yet, its antigen is unknown. Study observations and caveats: Most thyroid-expanded clonotypes above 0.001 were also found in blood.

RNA transcripts yielded amplified TCR beta CDR3 regions. Researchers ran a first-round RT-PCR on the TCR CDR3 using the HTBI primer set. TCRdb analysed the multiplex PCR reads with MiXCR anew, one entry per CDR3 protein. The sample yields just over 550,000 distinct CDR3 sequences, 40% to 55% seen once. J is TRBJ2-2 and V is TRBV7-3; D is possibly TRBD2 (6 bases). The receptor's source is a young woman with Graves' hyperthyroidism. Sequencing was carried out using peripheral blood or thyroid tissue (not recorded which). This CDR3 reads CASSLLPGVGGELFF. The CDR3 nucleotides read TGTGCCAGCAGCTTACTTCCGGGAGTGGGCGGGGAGCTGTTTTTT.